The 12 T cell receptor beta chains below all came from one sample that was sequenced in a study of blood T cells in healthy people across ages. Primed by a sample-barcoded 5' primer and a J-beta primer mix, a second PCR proceeded for about 6 to 11 cycles. One entry per CDR3 protein, called by TCRdb with MiXCR from the 5' RACE reads. The table records 550,000 to 750,000 distinct CDR3 sequences, over 20% of them present only once. Sequencing input: blood. The receptor set was obtained from a man aged 65 to 85 in good health.

This clonotype was counted only a few times. This sequence joins TRBV7-3 and TRBJ2-1; TRBD1 matches at 7 bases. This CDR3 region has 13 residues. Germline-derived CDR1 and CDR2 are SGHTA and FQGTGA. Unmatched junction bases numbered 4, after V lost 5 bases and J lost 6 bases. CDR3 residues: CASSAPGGNEQFF. CDR3 in DNA: TGTGCCAGCAGCGCACCAGGGGGCAATGAGCAGTTCTTC.

The chain carries TRBV19 and TRBJ2-5, with D possibly matching TRBD2 (5 bases). V was clipped by 1 base and J by 5 bases, with 11 bases between them. CDR1 is LNHDA and CDR2 is SQIVND in the germline V gene (reference sequence). The CDR3 length is 14 residues. CDR3 sequence reads: CASSIGPGSETQYF. CDR3 DNA: TGTGCCAGTAGTATAGGCCCGGGAAGTGAGACCCAGTACTTC.

The rearrangement joins TRBV20-1 to TRBJ2-7; 9 positions agree with TRBD2. The CDR3 has 15 amino acids. Germline V CDR1 and CDR2: DFQATT, SNEGSKA (reference sequence). V shed 3 bases and J 2 bases; nucleotides not matched to a gene: 8. In DNA form, the CDR3 reads TGCAGTGCTAGTTTTGGTAGCGGGGGAACCTACGAGCAGTACTTC. It is translated as CSASFGSGGTYEQYF.

The chain is built from TRBV19 and TRBJ2-5, with 7 bases lining up with TRBD1. Per germline, CDR1 LNHDA and CDR2 SQIVND (reference sequence). V lost 0 bases and J lost 1; bases outside the gene matches: 2. There are 15 residues in the CDR3. DNA of the CDR3: TGTGCCAGTAGTATAGAGGGACAGAGCCAAGAGACCCAGTACTTC. This sequence encodes CASSIEGQSQETQYF.

V is TRBV20-1 and J is TRBJ1-4; no clear D. Trimming took off 2 bases at V and 8 bases at J, with 12 bases between the two ends. The CDR3 spans 13 residues. CDR1 is DFQATT, CDR2 SNEGSKA, per germline (reference sequence). CDR3 bases: TGCAGTGCTAGACTGACCCCCGTGGAAAAACTGTTTTTT. Protein: CSARLTPVEKLFF.

This clonotype was seen just once. V and J are TRBV27 and TRBJ2-5, with D possibly being TRBD1 or TRBD2 (5 bases each). The germline V gene encodes CDR1 MNHEY and CDR2 SMNVEV (reference sequence). This CDR3 is 13 amino acids long. Trimming took 8 bases from V and 4 from J, leaving 14 bases between them. The CDR3 region has the DNA TGTGCCAGCGGGAGACAGAGGCGAGAGACCCAGTACTTC. Translated: CASGRQRRETQYF.

This chain connects TRBV7-9 to TRBJ2-7; D may be TRBD1 (6 bases). The CDR3 consists of 13 residues. Looked up from germline, CDR1 is SEHNR and CDR2 is FQNEAQ (reference sequence). The V end lost 5 bases, the J end lost 2 bases, and 10 bases lay between the germline ends. DNA of the CDR3: TGTGCCAGCAGCGTCAGGGGAGCCTACGAGCAGTACTTC. Protein: CASSVRGAYEQYF. Full variable domain (missing parts from reference TRBV7-9 and TRBJ2-7): DTGVSQNPRHKITKRGQNVTFRCDPISEHNRLYWYRQTLGQGPEFLTYFQNEAQLEKSRLLSDRFSAERPKGSFSTLEIQRTEQGDSAMYLCASSVRGAYEQYFGPGTRLTVT.

The gene calls are TRBV18 and TRBJ1-2, with D perhaps matching TRBD1 (6 bases). Between the trimmed V and J ends, which lost 5 bases and 5 bases, there was a span of 21 bases. The V gene's germline CDR1 is KGHSH and CDR2 LQKENI. CDR3 size: 16 residues. The CDR3 nucleotides are TGTGCCAGCTCAATCGGGACTTCGGGGGCCCTTTATGGCTACACCTTC. Translating gives CASSIGTSGALYGYTF.

This clonotype was detected only a few times. With a much larger clone just one base away, this may be a read error. The V gene is TRBV9, the J gene TRBJ2-7; D gene ambiguous. Germline-derived CDR1 and CDR2 are SGDLS and YYNGEE. The CDR3 extends over 14 amino acids. The CDR3 nucleotides read TGTGCCGGCAGCCGCGGCCCCAGCTCCTACGAGCAGTACTTC. Amino acid sequence: CAGSRGPSSYEQYF.

The V gene is TRBV20-1, the J gene TRBJ2-7; 10 nucleotides match TRBD2. V lost 1 base to trimming and J lost 6 bases; unmatched junction nucleotides: 6. The CDR3 spans 14 residues. Per the germline V gene, CDR1 is DFQATT and CDR2 is SNEGSKA (reference sequence). CDR3 DNA: TGCAGTGCTAGAGTGGCTAGCGGGAGACGCGAGCAGTACTTC. Translation gives CSARVASGRREQYF.

The chain carries TRBV20-1 and TRBJ2-1, with 9 bases fitting TRBD2. Germline V gives CDR1 DFQATT, CDR2 SNEGSKA (reference sequence). Trimming cost V 1 base and J 7 bases; bases outside gene matches: 8. This CDR3 comprises 15 residues. The CDR3 DNA is TGCAGTGCTAGAGGTTTAGCGGGAGATGGAAATGAGCAGTTCTTC. Its protein product is CSARGLAGDGNEQFF.

The rearrangement links TRBV20-1 to TRBJ2-7, with TRBD2 matching 11 bases. TRBJ2-1 explains the end of the DNA better; the J call may be wrong. The germline CDR1 and CDR2 sequences are DFQATT and SNEGSKA (reference sequence). This CDR3 spans 16 amino acids. The DNA of the CDR3 is TGCAGTGCTAGAGATATGAGGACTAGCGGGTACAATGAGCAGTTCTTC. It translates to CSARDMRTSGYNEQFF.